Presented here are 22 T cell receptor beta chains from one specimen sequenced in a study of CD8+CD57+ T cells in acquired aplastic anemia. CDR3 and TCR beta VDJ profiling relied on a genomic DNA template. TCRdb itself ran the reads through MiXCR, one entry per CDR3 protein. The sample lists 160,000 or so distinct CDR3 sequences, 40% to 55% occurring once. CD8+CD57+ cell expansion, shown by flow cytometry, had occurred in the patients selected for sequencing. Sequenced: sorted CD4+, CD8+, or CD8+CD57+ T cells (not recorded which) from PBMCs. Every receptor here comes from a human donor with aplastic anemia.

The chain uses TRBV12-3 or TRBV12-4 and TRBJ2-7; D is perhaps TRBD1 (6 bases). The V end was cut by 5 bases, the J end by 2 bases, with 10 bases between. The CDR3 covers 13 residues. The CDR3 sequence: CASSPDRTYEQYF. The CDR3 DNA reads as TGTGCCAGCAGTCCGGACAGAACCTACGAGCAGTACTTC.

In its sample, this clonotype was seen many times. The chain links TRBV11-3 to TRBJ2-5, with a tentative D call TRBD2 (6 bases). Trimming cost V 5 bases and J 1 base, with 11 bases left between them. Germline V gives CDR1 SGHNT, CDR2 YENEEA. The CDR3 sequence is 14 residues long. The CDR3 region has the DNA TGTGCCAGCAGCCCACGGGGGTCCCAAGAGACCCAGTACTTC. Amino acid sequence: CASSPRGSQETQYF. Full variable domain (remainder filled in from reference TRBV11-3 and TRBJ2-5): EAGVVQSPRYKIIEKKQPVAFWCNPISGHNTLYWYLQNLGQGPELLIRYENEEAVDDSQLPKDRFSAERLKGVDSTLKIQPAELGDSAVYLCASSPRGSQETQYFGPGTRLLVL.

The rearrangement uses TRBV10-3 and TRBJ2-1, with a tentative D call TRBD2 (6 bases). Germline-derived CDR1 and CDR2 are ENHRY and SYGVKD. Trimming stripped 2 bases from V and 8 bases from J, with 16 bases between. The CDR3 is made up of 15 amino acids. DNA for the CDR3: TGTGCCATCAGTGAGGTATTTAGCGGTACCTATGAGCAGTTCTTC. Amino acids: CAISEVFSGTYEQFF.

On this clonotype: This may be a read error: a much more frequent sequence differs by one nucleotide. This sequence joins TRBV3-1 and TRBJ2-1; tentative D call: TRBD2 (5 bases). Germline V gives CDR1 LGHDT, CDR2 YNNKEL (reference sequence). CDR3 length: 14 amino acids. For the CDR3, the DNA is TGTGCCAGCGGCCATGGAAGCGGCCAAGGGGAGCAGTTCTTC. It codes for CASGHGSGQGEQFF.

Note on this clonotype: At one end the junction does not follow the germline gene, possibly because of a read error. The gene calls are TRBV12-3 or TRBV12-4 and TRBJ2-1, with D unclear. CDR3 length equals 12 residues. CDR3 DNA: TGTGCCAGCAGCTTTTCCTACAATGGGCAGTTCTTC. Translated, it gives CASSFSYNGQFF.

The CDR3 sequence is CASSLAGRGLGNEQFF. The CDR3 DNA follows: TGTGCCAGCAGCTTAGCGGGCCGAGGTCTCGGGAATGAGCAGTTCTTC. V and J are TRBV11-1 and TRBJ2-1; D is uncertain. The CDR3 totals 16 residues. Germline assignment: CDR1 SGHAT and CDR2 FQDESV (reference sequence). The germline V and J ends were trimmed by 0 bases and 7 bases, with 16 bases remaining between them.

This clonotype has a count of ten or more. The CDR3 nucleotides read TGTGCCACCTGGGGGACAGGGGTCTACGAGCAGTACTTC. It encodes CATWGTGVYEQYF. The genes are TRBV6-1 and TRBJ2-7, with 10 bases aligning to TRBD1. This CDR3 spans 13 amino acids. Germline CDR1 MNHNS, CDR2 SASEGT. J lost 3 bases, V lost 10 bases, and 6 bases had no gene match.

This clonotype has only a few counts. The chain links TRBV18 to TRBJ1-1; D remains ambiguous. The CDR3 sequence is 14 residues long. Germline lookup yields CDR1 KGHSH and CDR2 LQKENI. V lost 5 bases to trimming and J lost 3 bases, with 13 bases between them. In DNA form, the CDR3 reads TGTGCCAGCTCAGAAGGCCAGAGGGACACTGAAGCTTTCTTT. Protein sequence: CASSEGQRDTEAFF. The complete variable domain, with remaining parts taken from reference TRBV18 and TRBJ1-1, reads NAGVMQNPRHLVRRRGQEARLRCSPMKGHSHVYWYRQLPEEGLKFMVYLQKENIIDESGMPKERFSAEFPKEGPSILRIQQVVRGDSAAYFCASSEGQRDTEAFFGQGTRLTVV.

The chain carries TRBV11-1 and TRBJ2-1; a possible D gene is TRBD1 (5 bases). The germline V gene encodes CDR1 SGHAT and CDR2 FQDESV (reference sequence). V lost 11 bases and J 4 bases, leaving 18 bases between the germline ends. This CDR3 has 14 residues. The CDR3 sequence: CAANGQALYNEQFF. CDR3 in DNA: TGTGCCGCCAATGGACAAGCCCTTTACAATGAGCAGTTCTTC.

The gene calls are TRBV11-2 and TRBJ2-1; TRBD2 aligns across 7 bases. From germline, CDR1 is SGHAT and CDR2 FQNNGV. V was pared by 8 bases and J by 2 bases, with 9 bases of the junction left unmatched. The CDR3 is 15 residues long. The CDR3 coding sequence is TGTGCCAGCCACTTGGGGGGGAGGGCCTACAATGAGCAGTTCTTC. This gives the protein CASHLGGRAYNEQFF.

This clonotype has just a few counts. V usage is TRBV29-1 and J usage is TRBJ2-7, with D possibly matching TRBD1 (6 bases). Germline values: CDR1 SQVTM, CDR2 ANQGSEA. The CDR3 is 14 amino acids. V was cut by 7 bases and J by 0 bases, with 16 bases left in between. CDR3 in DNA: TGCAGCGCCGCCGTACAGGGAAGCTCCTACGAGCAGTACTTC. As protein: CSAAVQGSSYEQYF.

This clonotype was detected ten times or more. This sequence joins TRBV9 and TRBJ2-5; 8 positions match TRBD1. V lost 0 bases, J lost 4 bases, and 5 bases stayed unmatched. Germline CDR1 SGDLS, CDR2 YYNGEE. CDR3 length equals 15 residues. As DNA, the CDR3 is TGTGCCAGCAGCGTAGGACAGGGGTATCGAGAGACCCAGTACTTC. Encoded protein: CASSVGQGYRETQYF.

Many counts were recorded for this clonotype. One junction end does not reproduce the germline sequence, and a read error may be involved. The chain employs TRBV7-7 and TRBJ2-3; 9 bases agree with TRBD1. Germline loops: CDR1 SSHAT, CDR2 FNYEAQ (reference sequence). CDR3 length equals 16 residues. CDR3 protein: CASSLDRTGEGDTQYF. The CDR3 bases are TGTGCTAGCAGCTTAGATCGGACAGGGGAGGGAGATACGCAGTATTTT.

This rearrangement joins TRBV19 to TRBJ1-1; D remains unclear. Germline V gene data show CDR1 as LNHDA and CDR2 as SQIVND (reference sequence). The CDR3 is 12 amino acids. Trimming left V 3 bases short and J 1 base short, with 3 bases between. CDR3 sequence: CASSMRNTEAFF. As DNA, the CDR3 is TGTGCCAGTAGTATGCGGAACACTGAAGCTTTCTTT.

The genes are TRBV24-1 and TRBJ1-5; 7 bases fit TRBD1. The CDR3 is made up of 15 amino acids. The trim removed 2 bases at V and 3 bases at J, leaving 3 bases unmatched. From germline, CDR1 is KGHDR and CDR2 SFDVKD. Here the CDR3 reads CATSDSTGVNQPQHF. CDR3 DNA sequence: TGTGCCACCAGTGATTCAACAGGGGTCAATCAGCCCCAGCATTTT.

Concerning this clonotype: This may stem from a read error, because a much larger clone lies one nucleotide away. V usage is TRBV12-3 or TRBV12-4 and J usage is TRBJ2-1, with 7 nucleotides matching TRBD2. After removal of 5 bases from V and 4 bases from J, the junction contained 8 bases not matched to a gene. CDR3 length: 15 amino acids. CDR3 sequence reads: CASSLAAGEYNEQFF. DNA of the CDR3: TGTGCCAGCAGTCTCGCGGCGGGAGAGTACAATGAGCAGTTCTTC.

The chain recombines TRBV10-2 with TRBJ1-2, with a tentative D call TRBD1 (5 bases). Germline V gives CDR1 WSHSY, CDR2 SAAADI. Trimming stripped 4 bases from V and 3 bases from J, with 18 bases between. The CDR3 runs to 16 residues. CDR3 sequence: CASSGRIGAGDYGYTF. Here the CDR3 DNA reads TGCGCCAGCAGTGGCCGAATAGGGGCGGGGGACTATGGCTACACCTTC.

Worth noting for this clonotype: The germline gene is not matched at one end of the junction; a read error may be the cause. The CDR3 reads CASSRGSYQETQYF. In nucleotides, the CDR3 is TGTGCTAGCAGCAGAGGTTCATACCAAGAGACCCAGTACTTC. J is TRBJ2-5 and V is TRBV7-7; D unresolved. This CDR3 spans 14 amino acids. CDR1 is SSHAT, CDR2 FNYEAQ, per germline (reference sequence).

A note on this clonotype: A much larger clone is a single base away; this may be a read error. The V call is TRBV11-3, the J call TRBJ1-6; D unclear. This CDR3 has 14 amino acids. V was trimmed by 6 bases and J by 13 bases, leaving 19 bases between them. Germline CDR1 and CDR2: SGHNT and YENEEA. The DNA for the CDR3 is TGTGCCAGCAGTCTCCGGGTCGTAGAAAGGCCCCTCCACTTT. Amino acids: CASSLRVVERPLHF. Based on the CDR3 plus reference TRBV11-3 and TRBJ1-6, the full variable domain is EAGVVQSPRYKIIEKKQPVAFWCNPISGHNTLYWYLQNLGQGPELLIRYENEEAVDDSQLPKDRFSAERLKGVDSTLKIQPAELGDSAVYLCASSLRVVERPLHFGNGTRLTVT.

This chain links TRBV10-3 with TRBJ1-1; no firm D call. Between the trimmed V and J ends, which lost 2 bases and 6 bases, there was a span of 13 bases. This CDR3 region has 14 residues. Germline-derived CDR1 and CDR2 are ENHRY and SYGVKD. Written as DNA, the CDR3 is TGTGCCATCAGTGAGAAGGGCTTGAGCGCTGAAGCTTTCTTT. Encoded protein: CAISEKGLSAEAFF.

CDR3 coding DNA: TGTGCCAGCAGCGTAAACCCCCGGGGGAATGAGCAGTTCTTC. It yields the protein CASSVNPRGNEQFF. This chain uses TRBV9 with TRBJ2-1, with D perhaps matching TRBD2 (6 bases). Per germline, CDR1 SGDLS and CDR2 YYNGEE. The V end was cut by 1 base, the J end by 7 bases, with 12 bases between. The CDR3 covers 14 residues. Full variable domain (remainder filled in from reference TRBV9 and TRBJ2-1): DSGVTQTPKHLITATGQRVTLRCSPRSGDLSVYWYQQSLDQGLQFLIQYYNGEERAKGNILERFSAQQFPDLHSELNLSSLELGDSALYFCASSVNPRGNEQFFGPGTRLTVL.

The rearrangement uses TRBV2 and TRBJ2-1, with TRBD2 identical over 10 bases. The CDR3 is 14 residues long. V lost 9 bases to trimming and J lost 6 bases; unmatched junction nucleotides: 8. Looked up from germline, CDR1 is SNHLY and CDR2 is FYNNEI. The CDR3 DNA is TGTGCCAGTCCGGGACTAGCGATCCCCAATGAGCAGTTCTTC. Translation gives CASPGLAIPNEQFF.